Below, 11 T cell receptor beta chains from the same sample are listed, as sequenced in a study of vaccination and CD4 T cells after COVID-19 (dated by TCRdb to the early 2020s). The library was obtained by PCR. Sequencing was performed on an Illumina iSeq 100. DNA from cultured CD4+ T cells was subjected to TCR sequencing with the Oncomine TCR Beta short-read assay at the Johns Hopkins FTIC core. TCRdb trimmed public reads at Q25 via fastp, called clones via MiXCR and kept in-frame beta chains. Each entry is one CDR3 protein sequence, shown with its most common DNA and genes. The sample has thousands of distinct CDR3 sequences on record, roughly a quarter of them singletons. The ten largest clones represent about 56% of the sample. This specimen's treatment or condition label, per the study, means: approximately 10-day PBMC culture with coronavirus spike peptide pools or control peptides (ViraFEST assay). CD4+ T cells from unexposed donors were collected before the COVID-19 pandemic (2011-2018).

These receptors are not linked to any known antigen. The sample comprised CD4+ T cells from blood, cultured in vitro. The origin of the receptors is a human donor in good health.

The DNA of the CDR3 is TGTGCCAGCAGGCGTGGGGGGCAGGCGGGAAACACCATATATTTT. It yields the protein CASRRGGQAGNTIYF. The rearrangement uses TRBV7-2 and TRBJ1-3; D possibly corresponds to TRBD1 (6 bases). V lost 6 bases to trimming and J lost 4 bases, with 16 bases between them. The germline CDR1 and CDR2 sequences are SGHTA and FQGNSA. CDR3 length equals 15 residues. Combining the CDR3 with reference TRBV7-2 and TRBJ1-3 gives the whole variable domain GAGVSQSPSNKVTEKGKDVELRCDPISGHTALYWYRQSLGQGLEFLIYFQGNSAPDKSGLPSDRFSAERTGGSVSTLTIQRTQQEDSAVYLCASRRGGQAGNTIYFGEGSWLTVV.

In its sample, this clonotype was seen a few times. This rearrangement joins TRBV7-9 to TRBJ1-2, with a weak D call TRBD1 (6 bases). V lost 0 bases and J 7 bases, leaving 15 bases between the germline ends. This CDR3 comprises 15 residues. The V gene's germline CDR1 is SEHNR and CDR2 FQNEAQ (reference sequence). DNA of the CDR3: TGTGCCAGCAGCTTAGCTGTCGCAGGGGAGGCTGGCTACACCTTC. It translates to CASSLAVAGEAGYTF.

This clonotype was observed a single time. V gene TRBV9 combines with J gene TRBJ1-1; D gene uncertain. Trimming cost V 0 bases and J 3 bases, with 12 bases left between them. The CDR3 is made up of 15 amino acids. The germline V gene encodes CDR1 SGDLS and CDR2 YYNGEE. In DNA, the CDR3 is TGTGCCAGCAGCGTAGGTTCGGGGAGTGACACTGAAGCTTTCTTT. This codes for CASSVGSGSDTEAFF.

V gene TRBV10-3 combines with J gene TRBJ2-2, with D possibly being TRBD2 (5 bases). The CDR3 length is 14 residues. Germline assignment: CDR1 ENHRY and CDR2 SYGVKD. V was trimmed by 5 bases and J by 4 bases, leaving 11 bases between them. As DNA, the CDR3 is TGTGCCATCAGTTTGGCGGAGGTCACCGGGGAGCTGTTTTTT. Protein product: CAISLAEVTGELFF.

This clonotype appeared a few times. The chain couples TRBV7-9 to TRBJ2-2, with 10 bases matching TRBD2. The germline V gene encodes CDR1 SEHNR and CDR2 FQNEAQ (reference sequence). There are 16 residues in the CDR3. V trimming: 1 base; J trimming: 6 bases; junction bases outside the gene matches: 5. CDR3 DNA: TGTGCCAGCAGCTTAGGTCTAGCGGGAGTGGCCGGGGAGCTGTTTTTT. Translated, it gives CASSLGLAGVAGELFF.

Comment on this clonotype: The germline gene is not matched at one end of the junction; a read error may be the cause. The V gene is TRBV5-1, the J gene TRBJ1-2; 11 bases are a match to TRBD1. Germline CDR1 reads SGHRS; CDR2 reads YFSETQ. This CDR3 comprises 14 residues. CDR3 amino acids: CASRLGTGGFGYTF. The CDR3 DNA reads TGCGCCAGCAGGTTGGGGACAGGGGGTTTTGGCTACACCTTC.

This clonotype was counted a single time. The rearrangement uses TRBV14 and TRBJ2-7; unclear D gene. This CDR3 has 14 residues. Between the trimmed V and J ends, which lost 2 bases and 5 bases, there was a span of 13 bases. The germline gives CDR1 SGHDN, CDR2 FVKESK. Here the CDR3 DNA reads TGTGCCAGCAGCCAAAGGCAACGAGGTGACGAGCAGTACTTC. The encoded protein is CASSQRQRGDEQYF.

This clonotype is medium-sized in the sample. CDR3 DNA: TGCAGTGCCCGTACGGGGGGTAATTCACCCCTCCACTTT. Amino acid sequence: CSARTGGNSPLHF. The chain links TRBV20-1 to TRBJ1-6, with D perhaps TRBD1 (5 bases). The ends were cut back, 6 bases at V and 6 bases at J, with 12 bases in the middle. The CDR3 loop spans 13 amino acids. CDR1 and CDR2 from the germline V gene are DFQATT and SNEGSKA (reference sequence).

The gene calls are TRBV20-1 and TRBJ1-1; 8 bases align to TRBD1. With V trimmed by 5 bases and J by 4 bases, 9 bases remained unmatched. Germline V CDR1 and CDR2: DFQATT, SNEGSKA (reference sequence). This CDR3 has 14 residues. The CDR3 DNA sequence: TGCAGTGCTTGTACAGGACAGGGCGGCACTGAAGCTTTCTTT. Translation: CSACTGQGGTEAFF.

A few counts support this clonotype. The rearrangement uses TRBV27 and TRBJ1-5; 8 bases fit TRBD1. The ends lost 5 bases at V and 0 bases at J; junction bases unmatched: 9. The CDR3 runs 17 residues. CDR1 is MNHEY and CDR2 is SMNVEV in the germline V gene (reference sequence). CDR3 loop: CASSPRTGTVSNQPQHF. The CDR3 bases are TGTGCCAGCAGTCCCCGGACAGGGACCGTTAGCAATCAGCCCCAGCATTTT.

The CDR3 bases are TGTGCCAGTAGTTTCGGGACAGGGAACACTGAAGCTTTCTTT. It codes for CASSFGTGNTEAFF. This chain joins TRBV19 and TRBJ1-1; 8 bases line up with TRBD1. This CDR3 comprises 14 residues. The germline V gene has CDR1 LNHDA and CDR2 SQIVND (reference sequence). The V gene end was trimmed by 5 bases and the J gene end by 1 base; junction bases not matched to a gene: 3.